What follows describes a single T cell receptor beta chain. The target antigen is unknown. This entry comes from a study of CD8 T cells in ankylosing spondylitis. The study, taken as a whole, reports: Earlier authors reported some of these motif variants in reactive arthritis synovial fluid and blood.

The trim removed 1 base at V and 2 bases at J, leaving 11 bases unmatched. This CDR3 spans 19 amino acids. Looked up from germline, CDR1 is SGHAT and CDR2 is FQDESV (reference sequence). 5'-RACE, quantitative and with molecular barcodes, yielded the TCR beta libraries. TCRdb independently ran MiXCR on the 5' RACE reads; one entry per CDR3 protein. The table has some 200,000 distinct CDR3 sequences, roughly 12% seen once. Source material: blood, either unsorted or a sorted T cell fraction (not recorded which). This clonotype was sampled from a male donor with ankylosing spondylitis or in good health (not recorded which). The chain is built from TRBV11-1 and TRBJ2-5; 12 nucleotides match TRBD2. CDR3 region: CASSLGLAGGPGPQETQYF. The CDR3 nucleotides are TGTGCCAGCAGCTTAGGTCTAGCGGGAGGGCCAGGCCCTCAAGAGACCCAGTACTTC.